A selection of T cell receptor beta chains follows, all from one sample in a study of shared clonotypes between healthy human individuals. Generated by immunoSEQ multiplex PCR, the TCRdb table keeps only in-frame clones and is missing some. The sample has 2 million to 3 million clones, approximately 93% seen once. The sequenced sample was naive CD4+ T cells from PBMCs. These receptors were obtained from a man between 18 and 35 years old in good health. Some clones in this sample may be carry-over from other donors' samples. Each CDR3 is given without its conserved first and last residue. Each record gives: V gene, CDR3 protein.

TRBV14 ASSPGWQGLAGVSEQY
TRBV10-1 ATHRDSNEKLF
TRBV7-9 ASSDTKWRIAKNIQY
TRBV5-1 ASSLFPGQSNEKLF
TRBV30 AWSPSGTDTQY
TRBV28 ASSLNTDYGYT
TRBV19 ASTTSGRLGETQY
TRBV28 ASSMDSYQPQH
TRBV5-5 ASSNRANQPQH
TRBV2 ASSSITGTSGDEQY
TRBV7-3 ASSLNPGATGELF
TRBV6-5 ASSYAIWGLDNEQF
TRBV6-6 ASSYGQVNEQF
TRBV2 ASSEWGYEQY
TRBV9 ASSVGQGAYEQY
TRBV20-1 SARRGGELF
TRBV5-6 ASSRQGGTEAF
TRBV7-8 ASSPGLNYEQY
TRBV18 ASSPMRVPGYEQY
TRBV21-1 ASTGTSIYNEQF
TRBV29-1 SVAAEETQY
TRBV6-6 ASSNPGSYEQY
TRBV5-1 ASRAYSSGNNEQF
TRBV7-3 ASSLMGTGVVGETQY